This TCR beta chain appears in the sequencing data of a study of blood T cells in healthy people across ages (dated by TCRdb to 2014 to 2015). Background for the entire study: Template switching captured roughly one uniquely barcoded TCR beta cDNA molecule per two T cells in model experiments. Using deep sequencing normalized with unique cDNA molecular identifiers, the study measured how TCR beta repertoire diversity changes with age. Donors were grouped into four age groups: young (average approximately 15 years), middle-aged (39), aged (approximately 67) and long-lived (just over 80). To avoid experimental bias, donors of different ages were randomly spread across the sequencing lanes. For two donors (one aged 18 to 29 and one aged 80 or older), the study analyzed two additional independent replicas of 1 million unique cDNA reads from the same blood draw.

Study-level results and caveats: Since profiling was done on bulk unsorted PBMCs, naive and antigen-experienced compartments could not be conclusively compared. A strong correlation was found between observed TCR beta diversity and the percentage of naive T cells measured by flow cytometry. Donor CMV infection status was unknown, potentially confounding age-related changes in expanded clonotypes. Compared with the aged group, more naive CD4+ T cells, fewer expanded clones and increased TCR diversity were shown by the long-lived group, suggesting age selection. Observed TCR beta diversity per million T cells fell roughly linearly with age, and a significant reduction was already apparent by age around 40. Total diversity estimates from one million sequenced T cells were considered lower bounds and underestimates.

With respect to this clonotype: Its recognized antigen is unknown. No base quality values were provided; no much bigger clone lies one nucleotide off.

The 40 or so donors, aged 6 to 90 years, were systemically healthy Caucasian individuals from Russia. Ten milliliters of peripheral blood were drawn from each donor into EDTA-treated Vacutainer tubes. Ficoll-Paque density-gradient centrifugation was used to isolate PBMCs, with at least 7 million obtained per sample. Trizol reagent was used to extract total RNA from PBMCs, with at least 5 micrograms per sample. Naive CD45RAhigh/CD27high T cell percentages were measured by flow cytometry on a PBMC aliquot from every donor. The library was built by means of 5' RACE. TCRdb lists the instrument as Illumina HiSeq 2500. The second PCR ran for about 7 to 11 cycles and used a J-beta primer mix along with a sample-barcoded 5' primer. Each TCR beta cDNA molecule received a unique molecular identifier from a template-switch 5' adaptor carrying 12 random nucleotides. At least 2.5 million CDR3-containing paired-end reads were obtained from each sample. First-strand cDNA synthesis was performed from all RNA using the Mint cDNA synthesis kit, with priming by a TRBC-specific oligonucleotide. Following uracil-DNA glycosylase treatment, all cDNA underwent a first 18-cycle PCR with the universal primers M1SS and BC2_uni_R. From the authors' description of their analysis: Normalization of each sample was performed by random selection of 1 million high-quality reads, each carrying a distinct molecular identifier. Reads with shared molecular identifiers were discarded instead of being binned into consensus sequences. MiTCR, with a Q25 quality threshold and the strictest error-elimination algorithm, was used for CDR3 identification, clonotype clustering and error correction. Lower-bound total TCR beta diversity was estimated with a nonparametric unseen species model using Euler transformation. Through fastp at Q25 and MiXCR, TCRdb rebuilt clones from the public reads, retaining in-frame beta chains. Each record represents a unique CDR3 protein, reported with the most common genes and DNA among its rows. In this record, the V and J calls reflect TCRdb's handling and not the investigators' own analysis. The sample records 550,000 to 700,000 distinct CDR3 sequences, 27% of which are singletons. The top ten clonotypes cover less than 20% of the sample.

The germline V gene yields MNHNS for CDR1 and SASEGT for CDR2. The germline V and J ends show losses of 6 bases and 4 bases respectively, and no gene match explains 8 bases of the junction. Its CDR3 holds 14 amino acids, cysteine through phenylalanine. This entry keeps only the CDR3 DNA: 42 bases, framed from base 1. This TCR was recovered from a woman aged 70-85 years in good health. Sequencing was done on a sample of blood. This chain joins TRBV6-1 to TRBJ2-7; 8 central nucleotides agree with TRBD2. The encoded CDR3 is CASRRSAGGYEQYF. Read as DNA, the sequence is TGTGCCAGCAGGCGCTCCGCGGGGGGTTACGAGCAGTACTTC.